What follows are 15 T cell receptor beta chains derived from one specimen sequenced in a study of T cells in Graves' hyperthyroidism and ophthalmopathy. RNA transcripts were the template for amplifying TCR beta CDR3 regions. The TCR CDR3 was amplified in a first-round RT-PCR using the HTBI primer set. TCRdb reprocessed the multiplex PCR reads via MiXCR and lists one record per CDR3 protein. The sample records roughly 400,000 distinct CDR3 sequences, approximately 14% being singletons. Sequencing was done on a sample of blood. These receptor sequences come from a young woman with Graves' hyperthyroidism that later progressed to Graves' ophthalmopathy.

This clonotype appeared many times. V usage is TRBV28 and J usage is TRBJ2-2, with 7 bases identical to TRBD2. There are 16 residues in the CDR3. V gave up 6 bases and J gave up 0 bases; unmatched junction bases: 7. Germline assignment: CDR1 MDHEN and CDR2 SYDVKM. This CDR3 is CASRARDYTNTGELFF. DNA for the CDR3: TGTGCCAGCAGAGCCCGGGACTATACGAACACCGGGGAGCTGTTTTTT.

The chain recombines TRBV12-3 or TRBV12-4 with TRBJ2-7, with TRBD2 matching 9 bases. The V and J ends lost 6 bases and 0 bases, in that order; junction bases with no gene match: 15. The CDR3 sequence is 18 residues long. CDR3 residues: CASSRQASSGVSSYEQYF. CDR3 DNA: TGTGCCAGCAGCAGACAGGCTTCTAGCGGGGTGAGCTCCTACGAGCAGTACTTC.

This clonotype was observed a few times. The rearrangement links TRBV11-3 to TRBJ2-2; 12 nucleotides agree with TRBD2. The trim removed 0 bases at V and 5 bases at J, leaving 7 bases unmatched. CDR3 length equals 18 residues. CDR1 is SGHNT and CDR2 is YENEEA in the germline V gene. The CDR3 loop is CASSLELAGGLQTGELFF. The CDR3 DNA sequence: TGTGCCAGCAGCTTAGAACTAGCGGGAGGACTCCAGACCGGGGAGCTGTTTTTT.

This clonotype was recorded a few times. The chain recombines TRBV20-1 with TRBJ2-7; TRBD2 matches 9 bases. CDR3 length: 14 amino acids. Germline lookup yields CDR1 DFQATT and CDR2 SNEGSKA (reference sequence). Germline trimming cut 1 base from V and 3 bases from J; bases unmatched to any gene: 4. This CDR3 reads CSARAGLAYYEQYF. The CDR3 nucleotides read TGCAGTGCTAGAGCGGGACTAGCCTACTACGAGCAGTACTTC.

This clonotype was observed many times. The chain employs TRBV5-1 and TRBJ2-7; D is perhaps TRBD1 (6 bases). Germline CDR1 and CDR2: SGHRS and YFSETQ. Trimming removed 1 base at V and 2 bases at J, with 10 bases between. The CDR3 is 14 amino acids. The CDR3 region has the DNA TGCGCCAGCAGCTTGCTGGACAGTACCTACGAGCAGTACTTC. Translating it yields CASSLLDSTYEQYF.

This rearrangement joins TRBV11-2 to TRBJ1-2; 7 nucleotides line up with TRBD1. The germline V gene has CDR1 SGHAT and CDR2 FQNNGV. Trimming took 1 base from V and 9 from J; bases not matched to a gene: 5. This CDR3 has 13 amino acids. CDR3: CASSLGGQSSYTF. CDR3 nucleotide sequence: TGTGCCAGCAGCTTAGGGGGACAGAGTAGCTACACCTTC. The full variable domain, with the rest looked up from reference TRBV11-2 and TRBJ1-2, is EAGVAQSPRYKIIEKRQSVAFWCNPISGHATLYWYQQILGQGPKLLIQFQNNGVVDDSQLPKDRFSAERLKGVDSTLKIQPAKLEDSAVYLCASSLGGQSSYTFGSGTRLTVV.

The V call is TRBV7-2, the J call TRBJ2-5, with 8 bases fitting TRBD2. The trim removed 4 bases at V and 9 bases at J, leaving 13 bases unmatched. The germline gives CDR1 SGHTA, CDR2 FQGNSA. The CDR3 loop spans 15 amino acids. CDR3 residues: CASSSPDGGVWAQYF. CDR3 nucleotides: TGTGCCAGCAGCTCCCCGGACGGGGGGGTATGGGCCCAGTACTTC. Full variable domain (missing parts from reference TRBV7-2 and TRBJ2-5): GAGVSQSPSNKVTEKGKDVELRCDPISGHTALYWYRQSLGQGLEFLIYFQGNSAPDKSGLPSDRFSAERTGGSVSTLTIQRTQQEDSAVYLCASSSPDGGVWAQYFGPGTRLLVL.

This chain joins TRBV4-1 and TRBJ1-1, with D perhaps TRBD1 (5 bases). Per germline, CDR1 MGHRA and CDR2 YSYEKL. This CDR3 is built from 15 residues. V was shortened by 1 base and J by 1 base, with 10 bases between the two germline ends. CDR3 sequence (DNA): TGCGCCAGCAGCCAAGGGGGGTCGGGGAACACTGAAGCTTTCTTT. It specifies CASSQGGSGNTEAFF.

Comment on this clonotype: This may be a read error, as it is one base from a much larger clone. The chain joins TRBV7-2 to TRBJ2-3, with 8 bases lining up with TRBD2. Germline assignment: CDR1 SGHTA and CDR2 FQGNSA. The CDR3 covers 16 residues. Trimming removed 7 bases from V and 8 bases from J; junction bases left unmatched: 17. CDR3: CASKPPPGGPLGTQYF. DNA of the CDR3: TGTGCCAGCAAACCACCCCCGGGAGGGCCTTTGGGTACGCAGTATTTT.

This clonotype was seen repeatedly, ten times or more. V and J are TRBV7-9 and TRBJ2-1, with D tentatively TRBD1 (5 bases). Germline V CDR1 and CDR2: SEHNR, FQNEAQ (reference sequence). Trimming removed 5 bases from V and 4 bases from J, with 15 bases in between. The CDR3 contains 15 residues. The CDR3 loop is CASSPSGFPYNEQFF. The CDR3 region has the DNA TGTGCCAGCAGCCCTTCAGGGTTCCCTTACAATGAGCAGTTCTTC.

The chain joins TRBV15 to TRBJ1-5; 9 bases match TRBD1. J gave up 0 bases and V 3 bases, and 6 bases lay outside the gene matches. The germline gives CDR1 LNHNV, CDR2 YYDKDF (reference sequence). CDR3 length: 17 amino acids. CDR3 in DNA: TGTGCCACCAGCAGTGACGGGACAGGGCGTAGCAATCAGCCCCAGCATTTT. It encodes CATSSDGTGRSNQPQHF.

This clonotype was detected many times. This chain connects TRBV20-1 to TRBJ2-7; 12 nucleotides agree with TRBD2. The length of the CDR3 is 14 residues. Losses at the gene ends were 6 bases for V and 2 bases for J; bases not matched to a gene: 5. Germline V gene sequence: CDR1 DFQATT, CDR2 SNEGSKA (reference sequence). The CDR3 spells CSAKLAGGTYEQYF. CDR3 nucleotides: TGCAGTGCCAAACTAGCGGGAGGTACCTACGAGCAGTACTTC.

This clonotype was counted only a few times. CDR3 DNA: TGCAGTGCTAGAGATCTATCGGGACAGGGGGCCTATGAGCAGTTCTTC. Protein product: CSARDLSGQGAYEQFF. The chain couples TRBV20-1 to TRBJ2-1; 12 nucleotides match TRBD1. The V gene end was trimmed by 0 bases and the J gene end by 8 bases; junction bases not matched to a gene: 8. Germline CDR1 and CDR2: DFQATT and SNEGSKA (reference sequence). CDR3 length equals 16 residues.

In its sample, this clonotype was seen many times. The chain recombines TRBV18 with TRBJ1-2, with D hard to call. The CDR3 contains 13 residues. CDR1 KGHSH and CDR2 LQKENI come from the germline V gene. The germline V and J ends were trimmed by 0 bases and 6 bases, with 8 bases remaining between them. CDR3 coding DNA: TGTGCCAGCTCACCACCGGGCCGGGATGGCTACACCTTC. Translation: CASSPPGRDGYTF.

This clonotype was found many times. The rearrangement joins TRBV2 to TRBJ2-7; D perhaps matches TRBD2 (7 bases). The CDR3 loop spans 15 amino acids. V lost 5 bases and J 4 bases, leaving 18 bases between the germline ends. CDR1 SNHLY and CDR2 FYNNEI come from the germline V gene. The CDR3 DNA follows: TGTGCCAGCAGTTTCGGTACAGGGAGGGGTTACGAGCAGTACTTC. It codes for CASSFGTGRGYEQYF.